Following are 5 T cell receptor beta chains from one sample sequenced in a study of patients and donors after allogeneic stem cell transplantation. From the RT-PCR reads, TCRdb called clonotypes with MiXCR, one entry per CDR3 protein. The sample has about a million distinct CDR3 sequences; 18% are singletons. The sample was blood, either unsorted or a sorted T cell fraction (not recorded which). All receptors come from a human donor who was either an allogeneic HSCT recipient or a stem cell or donor lymphocyte infusion donor (not recorded which). It is not recorded whose cells these are; they may come from a transplant donor.

The V gene is TRBV4-1, the J gene TRBJ2-1; 13 bases map to TRBD2. Germline V gene lookup returns CDR1 MGHRA and CDR2 YSYEKL. V was pared by 7 bases and J by 10 bases, with 10 bases of the junction left unmatched. CDR3 length: 15 residues. Here the CDR3 DNA reads TGCGCCAGCACCCTCAGACTAGCGGGAGGTTCCGAGCAGTTCTTC. As protein: CASTLRLAGGSEQFF.

The J gene is TRBJ1-2, the V gene TRBV30; possibly TRBD1 for D (6 bases). Trimming stripped 2 bases from V and 8 bases from J, with 9 bases between. Germline V gives CDR1 GTSNPN, CDR2 SVGIG (reference sequence). The CDR3 has 11 residues. The CDR3 DNA is TGTGCCTGGAGTAGGGGGGACGGCTACACCTTC. It translates to CAWSRGDGYTF.

This clonotype was picked up a small number of times. The chain links TRBV24-1 to TRBJ2-1; D possibly corresponds to TRBD1 (5 bases). Trimming left V 2 bases short and J 13 bases short, with 11 bases between. The CDR3 covers 12 residues. Looked up from germline, CDR1 is KGHDR and CDR2 is SFDVKD. The CDR3 bases are TGTGCCACCAGTGATTCGGACATTCGACAGTTCTTC. Translation gives CATSDSDIRQFF.

In its sample, this clonotype was seen a few times. The rearrangement links TRBV24-1 to TRBJ2-1; possible D gene TRBD1, 6 bases. CDR1 is KGHDR and CDR2 is SFDVKD in the germline V gene. Deletions cut 4 bases from V and 10 bases from J, with 10 bases between. This CDR3 comprises 12 residues. The CDR3 bases are TGTGCCACCAGTGACACAGGGCCGGAGCAGTTCTTC. Amino acids: CATSDTGPEQFF.

This clonotype occurred a few times. The CDR3 here is CASSQTRNSMNTEAFF. DNA of the CDR3: TGTGCCAGCAGCCAGACACGAAATTCAATGAACACTGAAGCTTTCTTT. The chain carries TRBV7-2 and TRBJ1-1, with D hard to call. From germline, CDR1 is SGHTA and CDR2 FQGNSA. Trimming shortened V by 5 bases and J by 0 bases, and 16 bases separated the two germline ends. There are 16 residues in the CDR3.